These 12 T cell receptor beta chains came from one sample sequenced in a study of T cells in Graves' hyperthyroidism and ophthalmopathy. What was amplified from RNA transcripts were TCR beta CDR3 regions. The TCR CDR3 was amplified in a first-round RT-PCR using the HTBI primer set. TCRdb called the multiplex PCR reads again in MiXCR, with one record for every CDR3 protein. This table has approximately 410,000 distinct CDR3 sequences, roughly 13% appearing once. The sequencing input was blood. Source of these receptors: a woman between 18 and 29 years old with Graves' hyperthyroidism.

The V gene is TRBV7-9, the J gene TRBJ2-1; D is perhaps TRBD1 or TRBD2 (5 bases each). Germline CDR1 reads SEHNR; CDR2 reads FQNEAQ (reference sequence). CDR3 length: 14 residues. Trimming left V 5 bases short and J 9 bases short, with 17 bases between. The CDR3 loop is CASSAGLGRGEQFF. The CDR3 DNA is TGTGCCAGCAGCGCGGGCCTGGGTAGGGGTGAGCAGTTCTTC.

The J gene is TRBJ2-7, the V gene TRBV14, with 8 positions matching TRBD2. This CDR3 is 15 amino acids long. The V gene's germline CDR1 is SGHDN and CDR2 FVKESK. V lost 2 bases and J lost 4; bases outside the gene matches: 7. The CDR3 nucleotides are TGTGCCAGCAGCCAATCTGCCGGGAGGGATTACGAGCAGTACTTC. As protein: CASSQSAGRDYEQYF.

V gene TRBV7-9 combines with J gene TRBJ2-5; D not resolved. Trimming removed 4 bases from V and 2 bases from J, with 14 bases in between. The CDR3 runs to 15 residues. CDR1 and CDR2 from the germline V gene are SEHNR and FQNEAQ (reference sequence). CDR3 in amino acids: CASSSEILEQETQYF. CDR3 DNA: TGTGCCAGCAGCTCAGAGATTTTGGAACAAGAGACCCAGTACTTC.

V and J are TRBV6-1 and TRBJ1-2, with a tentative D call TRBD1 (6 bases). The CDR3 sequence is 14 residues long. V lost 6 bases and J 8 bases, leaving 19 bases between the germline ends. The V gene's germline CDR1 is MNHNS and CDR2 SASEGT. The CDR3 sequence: CASRPGGQLAGYTF. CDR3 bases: TGTGCCAGCAGACCGGGGGGACAACTGGCGGGCTACACCTTC.

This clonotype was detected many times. CDR3 in amino acids: CASSLVEEPTDEQYF. The DNA for the CDR3 is TGTGCCAGCAGCTTGGTTGAGGAACCGACCGACGAGCAGTACTTC. The genes are TRBV5-8 and TRBJ2-7; no reliable D call. The CDR3 runs to 15 residues. CDR1 and CDR2 (germline): SGHTS, YDEGEE. Trimming cost V 0 bases and J 5 bases, with 15 bases left between them.

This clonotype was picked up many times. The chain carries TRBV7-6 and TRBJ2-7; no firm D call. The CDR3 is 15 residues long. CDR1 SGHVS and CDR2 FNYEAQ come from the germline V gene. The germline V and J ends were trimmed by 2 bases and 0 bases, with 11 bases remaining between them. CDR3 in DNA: TGTGCCAGCAGCTTACTGGTGGGCGACTCCTACGAGCAGTACTTC. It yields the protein CASSLLVGDSYEQYF.

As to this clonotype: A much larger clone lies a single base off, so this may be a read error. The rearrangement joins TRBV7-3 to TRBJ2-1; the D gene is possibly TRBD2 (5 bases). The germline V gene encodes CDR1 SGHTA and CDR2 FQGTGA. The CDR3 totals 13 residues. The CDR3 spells CASSLMRGNGQFF. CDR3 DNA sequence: TGTGCCAGCAGCTTAATGCGAGGGAATGGGCAGTTCTTC.

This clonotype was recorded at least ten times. For the CDR3, the DNA is TGTGCCAGCACCCAATTTGGGACCGGGACCACCTACACCTTC. This codes for CASTQFGTGTTYTF. The chain recombines TRBV12-3 or TRBV12-4 with TRBJ1-2; weak D call: TRBD1 (5 bases). Trimming took off 7 bases at V and 10 bases at J, with 22 bases between the two ends. The CDR3 extends over 14 amino acids.

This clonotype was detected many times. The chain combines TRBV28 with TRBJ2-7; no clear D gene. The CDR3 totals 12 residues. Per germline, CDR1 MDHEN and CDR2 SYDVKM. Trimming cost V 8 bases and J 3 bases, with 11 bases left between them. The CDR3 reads CASSVGNYEQYF. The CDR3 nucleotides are TGTGCCAGCTCAGTGGGGAACTACGAGCAGTACTTC.

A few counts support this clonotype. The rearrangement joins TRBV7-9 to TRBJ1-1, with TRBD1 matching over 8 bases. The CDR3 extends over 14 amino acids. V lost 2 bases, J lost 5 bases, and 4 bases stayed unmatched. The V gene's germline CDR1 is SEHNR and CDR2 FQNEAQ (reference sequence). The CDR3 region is CASSLTTGVTEAFF. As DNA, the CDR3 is TGTGCCAGCAGCTTAACGACAGGGGTTACTGAAGCTTTCTTT. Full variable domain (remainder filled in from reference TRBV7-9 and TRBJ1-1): DTGVSQNPRHKITKRGQNVTFRCDPISEHNRLYWYRQTLGQGPEFLTYFQNEAQLEKSRLLSDRFSAERPKGSFSTLEIQRTEQGDSAMYLCASSLTTGVTEAFFGQGTRLTVV.

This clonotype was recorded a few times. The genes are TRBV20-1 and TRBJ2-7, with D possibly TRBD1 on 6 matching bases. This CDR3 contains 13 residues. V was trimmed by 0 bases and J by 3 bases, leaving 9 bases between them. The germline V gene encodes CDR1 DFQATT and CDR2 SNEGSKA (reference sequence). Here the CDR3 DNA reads TGCAGTGCTAGAGATGGGACAAGCTACGAGCAGTACTTC. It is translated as CSARDGTSYEQYF.

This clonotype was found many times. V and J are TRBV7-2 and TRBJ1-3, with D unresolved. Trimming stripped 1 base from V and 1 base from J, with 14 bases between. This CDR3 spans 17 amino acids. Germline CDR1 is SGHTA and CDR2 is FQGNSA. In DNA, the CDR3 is TGTGCCAGCAGCTTAGGAATAAGGGCTGGATCTGGAAACACCATATATTTT. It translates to CASSLGIRAGSGNTIYF.